The 14 T cell receptor beta chains reported below all come from one sample, sequenced in a study of beta chain features in type 1 diabetes. Study-wide findings and caveats: Shortening of TCRB CDR3s, moderate but significant, appeared in all four CD4+ subsets of Type 1 diabetes patients.

Antigens for these TCRs are unknown. The study reverse transcribed the entire isolated RNA, so it sequenced expressed TCRB transcripts. TCRdb's copy holds only in-frame clones and misses some; the assay was immunoSEQ multiplex PCR. Here the sample spans roughly 730,000 clones, 13% being singletons. The material sequenced was naive CD4+ T cells from blood. These receptors were obtained from a man aged 18 to 29 with type 1 diabetes.

The rearrangement links TRBV4-1 to TRBJ2-5; 12 nucleotides agree with TRBD1. V was pared by 4 bases and J by 5 bases, with 5 bases of the junction left unmatched. This CDR3 has 15 residues. CDR1 MGHRA and CDR2 YSYEKL come from the germline V gene. This CDR3 is CASSLWDRGLETQYF. Written as DNA, the CDR3 is TGCGCCAGCAGCCTCTGGGACAGGGGGCTGGAGACCCAGTACTTC.

The V call is TRBV21-1, the J call TRBJ1-1. TRBV21-1 is noted as a pseudogene. CDR3 length: 17 amino acids. The CDR3 spells CASSKEGGWGDNTEAFF. CDR3 bases: TGTGCCAGCAGCAAAGAGGGAGGGTGGGGTGATAACACTGAAGCTTTCTTT.

Only a few counts were recorded for this clone. V usage is TRBV10-3 and J usage is TRBJ2-7; unclear D gene. Germline CDR1 reads ENHRY; CDR2 reads SYGVKD. Trimming pared 3 bases from V and 7 bases from J, leaving 10 bases between. The CDR3 spans 12 residues. CDR3 in amino acids: CAISEKAWEQYF. The CDR3 DNA reads as TGTGCCATCAGTGAAAAGGCCTGGGAGCAGTACTTC.

The V and J genes are TRBV2 and TRBJ1-5; D remains ambiguous. V gave up 4 bases and J gave up 6 bases, with 4 bases separating them. Germline V lookup: CDR1 SNHLY, CDR2 FYNNEI. The CDR3 spans 11 residues. The CDR3 loop reads CASSVSQPQHF. The CDR3 coding sequence is TGTGCCAGCAGTGTAAGTCAGCCCCAGCATTTT.

This clone turned up a few times. The genes are TRBV15 and TRBJ2-7; 11 bases line up with TRBD2. The CDR3 is 16 amino acids. V was clipped by 5 bases and J by 2 bases; unmatched bases: 8. Germline CDR1 and CDR2: LNHNV and YYDKDF (reference sequence). DNA of the CDR3: TGTGCCACCAGCCACCCCTCTAGCGGGGGGACCTACGAGCAGTACTTC. Its protein is CATSHPSSGGTYEQYF.

The V call is TRBV7-9, the J call TRBJ1-1, with no clear D. The V end lost 1 base, the J end lost 4 bases, and 13 bases lay between the germline ends. The CDR3 consists of 15 residues. CDR1 SEHNR and CDR2 FQNEAQ come from the germline V gene (reference sequence). In nucleotides, the CDR3 is TGTGCCAGCAGCTTAGTACCGGGGATGAGCACTGAAGCTTTCTTT. It codes for CASSLVPGMSTEAFF. The full variable domain, rest sourced from reference TRBV7-9 and TRBJ1-1, is DTGVSQNPRHKITKRGQNVTFRCDPISEHNRLYWYRQTLGQGPEFLTYFQNEAQLEKSRLLSDRFSAERPKGSFSTLEIQRTEQGDSAMYLCASSLVPGMSTEAFFGQGTRLTVV.

Only a few counts were recorded for this clone. The gene calls are TRBV30 and TRBJ1-2; perhaps TRBD1 as D (5 bases). The CDR3 has 14 amino acids. V shed 3 bases and J shed 2 bases, with 13 bases lying between them. CDR1 and CDR2 from the germline V gene are GTSNPN and SVGIG (reference sequence). In nucleotides, the CDR3 is TGTGCCTGGAGGGGGCGAACTTCGAACTATGGCTACACCTTC. Translated, it gives CAWRGRTSNYGYTF.

V usage is TRBV28 and J usage is TRBJ1-1, with D unresolved. V dropped 3 bases and J dropped 5 bases, with 16 bases sitting between them. The CDR3 totals 15 residues. Germline-derived CDR1 and CDR2 are MDHEN and SYDVKM. CDR3 amino acids: CASSLGPDLGTEAFF. In nucleotides, the CDR3 is TGTGCCAGCAGTTTGGGTCCGGACCTTGGGACTGAAGCTTTCTTT.

This clone was recorded a few times. Other DNA sequences in the same sample also yield this CDR3. The genes are TRBV6-5 and TRBJ2-6; D call uncertain. Trimming left V 6 bases short and J 0 bases short, with 9 bases between. Germline lookup yields CDR1 MNHEY and CDR2 SVGAGI. There are 15 residues in the CDR3. CDR3: CASSPFSSGANVLTF. The DNA of the CDR3 is TGTGCCAGCAGCCCATTCTCCTCTGGGGCCAACGTCCTGACTTTC.

The chain combines TRBV4-1 with TRBJ2-7, with D possibly being TRBD1 or TRBD2 (5 bases each). This CDR3 region has 14 residues. The V gene lost 4 bases and the J gene lost 2 bases, with 12 bases spanning the gap. Germline CDR1 and CDR2: MGHRA and YSYEKL. The DNA for the CDR3 is TGCGCCAGCAGCCTCGATGGGACCGCCTACGAGCAGTACTTC. Translation gives CASSLDGTAYEQYF.

The sample holds a few counts of this clone. The J gene is TRBJ1-1, the V gene TRBV5-1; 7 positions agree with TRBD1. The germline CDR1 and CDR2 sequences are SGHRS and YFSETQ. The CDR3 is 16 amino acids. V lost 2 bases and J lost 4; bases outside the gene matches: 11. This CDR3 is CASSFGQEPGGTEAFF. For the CDR3, the DNA is TGCGCCAGCAGCTTCGGACAGGAACCCGGGGGCACTGAAGCTTTCTTT.

This clone was counted a single time. The V call is TRBV5-1, the J call TRBJ1-2, with D perhaps TRBD1 (6 bases). Germline-derived CDR1 and CDR2 are SGHRS and YFSETQ. V shed 0 bases and J shed 6 bases, with 15 bases lying between them. The CDR3 runs to 15 residues. The DNA for the CDR3 is TGCGCCAGCAGCTTGGTTGGACAGAGGGTTGATGGCTACACCTTC. Translating gives CASSLVGQRVDGYTF. The entire variable domain, with the rest obtained from reference TRBV5-1 and TRBJ1-2, is as follows: KAGVTQTPRYLIKTRGQQVTLSCSPISGHRSVSWYQQTPGQGLQFLFEYFSETQRNKGNFPGRFSGRQFSNSRSEMNVSTLELGDSALYLCASSLVGQRVDGYTFGSGTRLTVV.

Only one count was recorded for this clone. The rearrangement uses TRBV5-1 and TRBJ1-1; D might be TRBD1 (6 bases). V lost 0 bases, J lost 5 bases, and 14 bases lay in between. CDR3 size: 15 residues. Germline V gene sequence: CDR1 SGHRS, CDR2 YFSETQ. The CDR3 nucleotides read TGCGCCAGCAGCTTGGGCACAGGGCTGGAGACTGAAGCTTTCTTT. Translated: CASSLGTGLETEAFF. Supplemented by reference TRBV5-1 and TRBJ1-1, the full variable domain reads KAGVTQTPRYLIKTRGQQVTLSCSPISGHRSVSWYQQTPGQGLQFLFEYFSETQRNKGNFPGRFSGRQFSNSRSEMNVSTLELGDSALYLCASSLGTGLETEAFFGQGTRLTVV.

This clone was observed a few times. The chain combines TRBV7-6 with TRBJ2-7, with D perhaps assigned TRBD1 or TRBD2 (6 bases each). Germline V lookup: CDR1 SGHVS, CDR2 FNYEAQ. V lost 2 bases and J lost 5, with 13 bases in between. The CDR3 length is 14 residues. CDR3 DNA sequence: TGTGCCAGCAGCTTAAGCAGGGGAGGCAACGAGCAGTACTTC. It translates to CASSLSRGGNEQYF. The whole variable domain, filled in from reference TRBV7-6 and TRBJ2-7, reads GAGVSQSPRYKVTKRGQDVALRCDPISGHVSLYWYRQALGQGPEFLTYFNYEAQQDKSGLPNDRFSAERPEGSISTLTIQRTEQRDSAMYRCASSLSRGGNEQYFGPGTRLTVT.